This record covers a single TCR beta chain. The data originate from a study of CD8 T cells in Susac syndrome. Reverse transcription of roughly 0.5 to 1 ug RNA used random hexamers. Multiplex PCR with immunoSEQ amplified the TCR beta CDR3 across 54 Vbeta and 13 Jbeta. TCRdb re-called the immunoSEQ multiplex PCR reads with MiXCR, one entry per CDR3 protein. The table records about 300,000 distinct CDR3 sequences, about 82% of them present only once. TCR beta sequences were obtained from blood CD8+ and CD4+ T cells. In the multiple sclerosis control group, patients were treatment-naive and had stable or active relapsing-remitting disease. TEMRA cells were FACS-enriched, while CD8+ and CD4+ T cells were negatively isolated. Between the trimmed V and J ends, which lost 7 bases and 7 bases, there was a span of 7 bases. Germline V gives CDR1 SNHLY, CDR2 FYNNEI. CDR3 length: 10 residues.

The TCR comes from a human donor with multiple sclerosis. Sequencing input: CD8+ T cells from PBMCs. The genes are TRBV2 and TRBJ2-5, with D possibly TRBD2 on 5 matching bases. CDR3 loop: CASKSGTQYF. In DNA, the CDR3 is TGTGCCAGCAAAAGCGGGACCCAGTACTTC.